A single TCR beta chain is shown here with its context. The sample is drawn from a study of blood T cell repertoires in COVID-19. Clones were read by immunoSEQ multiplex PCR, and TCRdb kept only the in-frame ones, dropping some. The sample lists more than 110,000 clones; over 60% were seen once. V shed 4 bases and J 7 bases; nucleotides not matched to a gene: 9. The germline CDR1 and CDR2 sequences are SGDLS and YYNGEE. The CDR3 consists of 15 residues. Recruitment covered about two dozen US areas and drew participants whose ages spanned roughly 18 to 100 years. The J gene is TRBJ1-4, the V gene TRBV9; TRBD1 aligns across 8 bases. The sequence derives from a woman aged 45-59 years who had recovered from COVID-19. The sample was PBMCs or T cells enriched from blood (not recorded which). For the CDR3, the DNA is TGTGCCAGCAGCACTTTGGACAGGGAGAGTGAAAAACTGTTTTTT. Translation gives CASSTLDRESEKLFF.